The clone carrying this T cell receptor (beta chain) has a handful of counts. This specimen belongs to a study of T cells in Graves' hyperthyroidism and ophthalmopathy. Stability of Graves' hyperthyroidism was defined as absent ophthalmopathy progression within 18 months. Exclusion criteria comprised uncontrolled infection, other autoimmune disease, pregnancy or lactation. Diagnosis relied on clinical symptoms, serum thyroxine and TRAb, thyroid ultrasound and orbital computed tomography. Fresh peripheral blood, under 11 ml, yielded the PBMCs. From RNA transcripts, TCR beta CDR3 regions were amplified. Initially, a first-round RT-PCR of the TCR CDR3 employed the HTBI primer set. TCRdb processed the multiplex PCR reads anew with MiXCR; each CDR3 protein has one entry. The sample lists under 350,000 distinct CDR3 sequences, roughly a fifth occurring once. The V and J ends lost 0 bases and 0 bases respectively, with 12 bases between them. The V gene's germline CDR1 is MNHEY and CDR2 SMNVEV (reference sequence). The CDR3 length is 17 residues.

This chain joins TRBV27 and TRBJ2-1, with no clear D. What was sequenced was blood. This clonotype originated in a woman between 50 and 59 years old with Graves' hyperthyroidism. The CDR3 spells CASSLSRSLGSYNEQFF. The CDR3 nucleotides read TGTGCCAGCAGTTTATCGAGATCGCTGGGCTCCTACAATGAGCAGTTCTTC.